This TCR beta chain was captured in a study of blood T cell repertoires in COVID-19. Study-wide context: Italy, Spain and the United States were the sources of the convalescent and acute COVID-19 samples. Sample material is recorded as cDNA or gDNA derived from T cells, B-cell-depleted T cells, or PBMCs.

The junction had 11 bases not matched to a gene; V was cut back by 5 bases and J by 5 bases. Per germline, CDR1 SGHRS and CDR2 YFSETQ. CDR3 length equals 16 residues. Original analysis: Estimation of nucleated cell counts relied on the amplification of reference gene primers. Sequencing used immunoSEQ multiplex PCR; TCRdb keeps in-frame clones, though not all of them. From that table come the V and J calls and clone size; the DNA was used to work out D and trimming. The sample includes 95,000 to 110,000 clones, around nine tenths seen only once; the top ten take 1% to 1.5%. The sequence came from a woman aged 30 to 39 with acute or convalescent COVID-19. The chain carries TRBV5-1 and TRBJ2-3; 10 nucleotides align to TRBD1. The sample taken for sequencing was peripheral blood. This CDR3 reads CASSFGQGGTGDTQYF. The CDR3 DNA reads TGCGCCAGCAGTTTTGGACAGGGGGGGACTGGAGATACGCAGTATTTT.